Following are 9 T cell receptor beta chains from one sample sequenced in a study of T-cell memory formation after mild COVID-19. Using its own MiXCR run on the 5' RACE reads, TCRdb lists one record per CDR3 protein. In the table there are 500,000 to 550,000 distinct CDR3 sequences, roughly 20% of which are singletons. Sequenced: PBMCs or a T cell subset sorted from them (not recorded which). Receptors were obtained from an adult woman who had mild COVID-19 (a few samples of this study predate the infection). Cell type and time point are not known.

This clonotype has a count of ten or more. V usage is TRBV7-2 and J usage is TRBJ2-1; perhaps TRBD2 as D (6 bases). V lost 3 bases, J lost 4 bases, and 19 bases lay in between. CDR1 SGHTA and CDR2 FQGNSA come from the germline V gene. The CDR3 is 17 amino acids. In nucleotides, the CDR3 is TGTGCCAGCAGCTTTTTTGCTGTAGTGGGGGGATACAATGAGCAGTTCTTC. Protein sequence: CASSFFAVVGGYNEQFF.

The rearrangement links TRBV25-1 to TRBJ1-3; TRBD1 aligns across 8 bases. V was clipped by 7 bases and J by 6 bases; unmatched bases: 5. The CDR3 is made up of 13 amino acids. Looked up from germline, CDR1 is MGHDK and CDR2 is SYGVNS. The CDR3 coding sequence is TGTGCCAGCAAAGGACAGGGTGAAAACACCATATATTTT. Protein: CASKGQGENTIYF. The complete variable domain, with remaining parts taken from reference TRBV25-1 and TRBJ1-3, reads EADIYQTPRYLVIGTGKKITLECSQTMGHDKMYWYQQDPGMELHLIHYSYGVNSTEKGDLSSESTVSRIRTEHFPLTLESARPSHTSQYLCASKGQGENTIYFGEGSWLTVV.

The chain carries TRBV20-1 and TRBJ2-7, with TRBD2 matching over 8 bases. Germline loops: CDR1 DFQATT, CDR2 SNEGSKA (reference sequence). Trimming at V came to 5 bases and at J to 5 bases, leaving 5 bases not matched to a gene. The CDR3 spans 12 residues. The CDR3 DNA is TGCAGTGCTCAGCGGGAGTTAAACGAGCAGTACTTC. Translating it yields CSAQRELNEQYF.

This clonotype was seen a few times. The CDR3 sequence is CASSLPRTGSTDTQYF. The CDR3 coding sequence is TGTGCCAGCAGTTTACCGCGGACAGGGAGCACAGATACGCAGTATTTT. V gene TRBV12-3 or TRBV12-4 combines with J gene TRBJ2-3; 8 positions match TRBD1. J lost 0 bases, V lost 2 bases, and 4 bases had no gene match. This CDR3 region has 16 residues.

Notes on this clonotype: Its ends do not fully match the called genes, so a read error is possible. The rearrangement joins TRBV12-3 or TRBV12-4 to TRBJ2-6; D may match TRBD1 or TRBD2 (5 bases each). There are 12 residues in the CDR3. The CDR3 DNA follows: TGTGCCAGCAGTTTATTTGCCGGGGCAGGCTCTTTC. It is translated as CASSLFAGAGSF.

The V call is TRBV7-9, the J call TRBJ2-7; D is undetermined. V lost 4 bases, J lost 6 bases, and 16 bases lay in between. The length of the CDR3 is 14 residues. CDR1 and CDR2 (germline): SEHNR, FQNEAQ (reference sequence). The CDR3 nucleotides read TGTGCCAGCAGCTCCGATTACAGACCTACCGAGCAGTACTTC. Translating it yields CASSSDYRPTEQYF. Combining the CDR3 with reference TRBV7-9 and TRBJ2-7 gives the whole variable domain DTGVSQNPRHKITKRGQNVTFRCDPISEHNRLYWYRQTLGQGPEFLTYFQNEAQLEKSRLLSDRFSAERPKGSFSTLEIQRTEQGDSAMYLCASSSDYRPTEQYFGPGTRLTVT.

The chain carries TRBV4-1 and TRBJ2-6; tentative D call: TRBD2 (6 bases). CDR3 length equals 17 residues. Trimming shortened V by 1 base and J by 1 base, and 11 bases separated the two germline ends. Germline V lookup: CDR1 MGHRA, CDR2 YSYEKL. The chain's CDR3 is CASSQATGGSGANVLTF. CDR3 bases: TGCGCCAGCAGCCAAGCTACAGGAGGGTCTGGGGCCAACGTCCTGACTTTC.

The sample holds many counts of this clonotype. The CDR3 region has the DNA TGTGCCAGCAGCCCCCTCGCGAACATTCAGTACTTC. It yields the protein CASSPLANIQYF. The chain uses TRBV12-3 or TRBV12-4 and TRBJ2-4; D is unresolved. V lost 6 bases and J lost 7, with 10 bases in between. This CDR3 contains 12 residues.

The chain links TRBV20-1 to TRBJ2-7, with 7 bases matching TRBD1. The ends lost 5 bases at V and 6 bases at J; junction bases unmatched: 13. Germline assignment: CDR1 DFQATT and CDR2 SNEGSKA (reference sequence). The CDR3 is made up of 14 amino acids. CDR3 region: CSARDSLYPLEQYF. The CDR3 coding sequence is TGCAGTGCTCGGGACAGCCTCTACCCCCTCGAGCAGTACTTC.